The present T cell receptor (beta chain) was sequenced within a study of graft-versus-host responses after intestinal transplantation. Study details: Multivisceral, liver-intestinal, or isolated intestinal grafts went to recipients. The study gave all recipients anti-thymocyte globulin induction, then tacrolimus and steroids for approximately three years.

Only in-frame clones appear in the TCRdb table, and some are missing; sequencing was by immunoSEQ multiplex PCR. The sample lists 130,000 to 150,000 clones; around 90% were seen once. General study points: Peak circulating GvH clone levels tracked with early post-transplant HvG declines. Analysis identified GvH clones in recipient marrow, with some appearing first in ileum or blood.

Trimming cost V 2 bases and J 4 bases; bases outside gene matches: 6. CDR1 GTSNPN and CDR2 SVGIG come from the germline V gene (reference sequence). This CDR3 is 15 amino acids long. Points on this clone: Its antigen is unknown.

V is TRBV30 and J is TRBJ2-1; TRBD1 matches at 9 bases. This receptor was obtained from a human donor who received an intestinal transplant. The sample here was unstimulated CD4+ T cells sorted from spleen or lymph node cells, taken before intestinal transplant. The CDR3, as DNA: TGTGCCTGGAGTAGAACAGGACAGGGGTACAATGAGCAGTTCTTC. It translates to CAWSRTGQGYNEQFF.